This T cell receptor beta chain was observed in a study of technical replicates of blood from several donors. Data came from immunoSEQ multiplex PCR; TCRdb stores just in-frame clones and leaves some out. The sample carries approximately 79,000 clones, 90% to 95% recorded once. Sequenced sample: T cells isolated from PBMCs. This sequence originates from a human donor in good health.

The CDR3 DNA follows: TGTGCCAGCAGCCCATCGGGGGGGACTATTTCTTACGAGCAGTACTTC. Its protein product is CASSPSGGTISYEQYF. The chain employs TRBV9 and TRBJ2-7; 8 bases are shared with TRBD2. V lost 4 bases to trimming and J lost 4 bases; unmatched junction nucleotides: 13. Germline lookup yields CDR1 SGDLS and CDR2 YYNGEE. The CDR3 spans 16 residues. The variable domain in full, with the rest retrieved from reference TRBV9 and TRBJ2-7, is DSGVTQTPKHLITATGQRVTLRCSPRSGDLSVYWYQQSLDQGLQFLIQYYNGEERAKGNILERFSAQQFPDLHSELNLSSLELGDSALYFCASSPSGGTISYEQYFGPGTRLTVT.